Shown below are 13 T cell receptor beta chains from a single sample sequenced in a study of blood T cell repertoires in COVID-19. Sequencing was performed with immunoSEQ multiplex PCR; in TCRdb, only in-frame clones are kept and a portion is missing. The sample shows about 150,000 clones, around 85% of them seen only once. Sequences were obtained from peripheral blood. Receptor source: a woman aged 60 to 75 with acute or convalescent COVID-19.

This sequence joins TRBV5-4 and TRBJ1-3, with a possible D match to TRBD1 (5 bases). Between the trimmed V and J ends, which lost 3 bases and 8 bases, there was a span of 15 bases. The CDR3 is made up of 14 amino acids. CDR1 is SGHNT, CDR2 YYREEE, per germline (reference sequence). The CDR3 protein is CASSSRDSGDTIYF. CDR3 nucleotide sequence: TGTGCCAGCAGCTCGCGGGACTCGGGGGACACCATATATTTT.

V usage is TRBV4-1 and J usage is TRBJ2-7, with a weak D call TRBD1 (6 bases). This CDR3 region has 13 residues. The germline V gene has CDR1 MGHRA and CDR2 YSYEKL. The ends were cut back, 7 bases at V and 4 bases at J, with 14 bases in the middle. CDR3 nucleotides: TGCGCCAGCACCAGGGACATAGGGTACGAGCAGTACTTC. The encoded protein is CASTRDIGYEQYF.

The genes are TRBV6-5 and TRBJ1-2; D may be TRBD1 (6 bases). Germline CDR1 and CDR2: MNHEY and SVGAGI. V lost 3 bases to trimming and J lost 7 bases, with 21 bases between them. CDR3 length: 16 residues. The CDR3 DNA reads as TGTGCCAGCAGTTATGCCGGGGGGCGTTCGAGTGGTGGCTACACCTTC. It yields the protein CASSYAGGRSSGGYTF.

This chain uses TRBV28 with TRBJ2-1, with a possible D match to TRBD2 (6 bases). This CDR3 is 15 amino acids long. The V gene's germline CDR1 is MDHEN and CDR2 SYDVKM. Between the trimmed V and J ends, which lost 6 bases and 0 bases, there was a span of 12 bases. The CDR3 bases are TGTGCCAGCAGAGTCGGGGGTAGCTCCTACAATGAGCAGTTCTTC. It codes for CASRVGGSSYNEQFF.

The J gene is TRBJ2-5, the V gene TRBV28, with D tentatively TRBD2 (6 bases). Trimming stripped 3 bases from V and 1 base from J, with 9 bases between. This CDR3 comprises 14 residues. Germline V gene lookup returns CDR1 MDHEN and CDR2 SYDVKM. The CDR3 region has the DNA TGTGCCAGCAGTTTGGGCGGGGTCCAAGAGACCCAGTACTTC. Amino acids: CASSLGGVQETQYF.

This chain uses TRBV30 with TRBJ1-5, with TRBD1 as a possible D gene (6 bases). CDR1 and CDR2 from the germline V gene are GTSNPN and SVGIG (reference sequence). V lost 4 bases, J lost 7 bases, and 14 bases lay in between. The CDR3 covers 13 residues. CDR3 residues: CAWNRDQGQPQHF. The CDR3 nucleotides are TGTGCCTGGAACAGGGATCAGGGGCAGCCCCAGCATTTT. Supplemented by reference TRBV30 and TRBJ1-5, the full variable domain reads SQTIHQWPATLVQPVGSPLSLECTVEGTSNPNLYWYRQAAGRGLQLLFYSVGIGQISSEVPQNLSASRPQDRQFILSSKKLLLSDSGFYLCAWNRDQGQPQHFGDGTRLSIL.

This clone was recorded a few times. The chain is built from TRBV3-1 (or the pseudogene TRBV3-2) and TRBJ2-6; 9 nucleotides line up with TRBD1. CDR1 and CDR2 (germline): LGHDT, YNNKEL (reference sequence). V was clipped by 5 bases and J by 0 bases; unmatched bases: 8. CDR3 length: 18 residues. DNA of the CDR3: TGTGCCAGCAGCGGATTCGGGACAGGGAACTCTGGGGCCAACGTCCTGACTTTC. As protein: CASSGFGTGNSGANVLTF.

This chain uses TRBV5-1 with TRBJ1-2; 8 nucleotides match TRBD1. Looked up from germline, CDR1 is SGHRS and CDR2 is YFSETQ. The length of the CDR3 is 14 residues. The junction had 6 bases not matched to a gene; V was cut back by 4 bases and J by 4 bases. CDR3 DNA: TGCGCCAGCAGCACACTACAGGGGGGCTATGGCTACACCTTC. Its translation: CASSTLQGGYGYTF.

V is TRBV9 and J is TRBJ1-2; TRBD1 matches 7 bases. Germline loops: CDR1 SGDLS, CDR2 YYNGEE. This CDR3 is built from 13 residues. V was pared by 2 bases and J by 3 bases, with 1 base of the junction left unmatched. CDR3 nucleotides: TGTGCCAGCAGCGTCACAGGGGACTATGGCTACACCTTC. Translation gives CASSVTGDYGYTF.

This sequence joins TRBV19 and TRBJ2-7; TRBD2 matches 9 bases. Germline trimming cut 3 bases from V and 4 bases from J; bases unmatched to any gene: 7. From germline, CDR1 is LNHDA and CDR2 SQIVND (reference sequence). The CDR3 runs to 15 residues. CDR3 in DNA: TGTGCCAGTAGTATCATAGCGGGGGCCGGGTACGAGCAGTACTTC. As protein: CASSIIAGAGYEQYF. Supplemented by reference TRBV19 and TRBJ2-7, the full variable domain reads DGGITQSPKYLFRKEGQNVTLSCEQNLNHDAMYWYRQDPGQGLRLIYYSQIVNDFQKGDIAEGYSVSREKKESFPLTVTSAQKNPTAFYLCASSIIAGAGYEQYFGPGTRLTVT.

This chain uses TRBV5-1 with TRBJ1-4, with 8 bases matching TRBD1. V lost 7 bases and J lost 3; bases outside the gene matches: 11. Germline V gives CDR1 SGHRS, CDR2 YFSETQ. The CDR3 spans 16 residues. The chain's CDR3 is CASAPMPQGANEKLFF. The CDR3 DNA reads as TGCGCCAGCGCACCCATGCCACAGGGGGCTAATGAAAAACTGTTTTTT.

V is TRBV6-5 and J is TRBJ1-1; 7 positions match TRBD1. This CDR3 is built from 15 residues. J lost 1 base, V lost 7 bases, and 9 bases had no gene match. CDR1 is MNHEY, CDR2 SVGAGI, per germline. For the CDR3, the DNA is TGTGCCAGCACCCACGGGACAGTTCCGAACACTGAAGCTTTCTTT. Its protein is CASTHGTVPNTEAFF.

The chain recombines TRBV7-8 with TRBJ1-2; a weak D match, TRBD1 (5 bases). The CDR3 is made up of 15 amino acids. Trimming pared 1 base from V and 1 base from J, leaving 10 bases between. Germline V CDR1 and CDR2: SGHVS, FQNEAQ. In nucleotides, the CDR3 is TGTGCCAGCAGCTTAGGCGCCAGGGTTAACTATGGCTACACCTTC. This sequence encodes CASSLGARVNYGYTF. Full variable domain (rest looked up from reference TRBV7-8 and TRBJ1-2): GAGVSQSPRYKVAKRGQDVALRCDPISGHVSLFWYQQALGQGPEFLTYFQNEAQLDKSGLPSDRFFAERPEGSVSTLKIQRTQQEDSAVYLCASSLGARVNYGYTFGSGTRLTVV.